Following are 4 T cell receptor beta chains from one sample sequenced in a study of identical twins. TCRdb re-called the 5' RACE reads through MiXCR, storing one row per CDR3 protein. The data show fewer than 650,000 distinct CDR3 sequences, about 7% seen once. A further study also used this sample, focusing on yellow fever vaccine responses in identical twins.

Sequenced input: PBMCs. These receptors were collected from a woman younger than 35 in good health.

The rearrangement uses TRBV19 and TRBJ2-3, with TRBD2 identical over 8 bases. This CDR3 is built from 14 residues. Germline lookup yields CDR1 LNHDA and CDR2 SQIVND (reference sequence). The V gene end was trimmed by 10 bases and the J gene end by 6 bases; junction bases not matched to a gene: 12. For the CDR3, the DNA is TGTGCCATTTCAACACCGGGACTAGGCGATACGCAGTATTTT. Translated: CAISTPGLGDTQYF.

The chain joins TRBV20-1 to TRBJ2-3; 11 positions agree with TRBD2. CDR1 and CDR2 from the germline V gene are DFQATT and SNEGSKA (reference sequence). CDR3 length: 13 residues. V gave up 7 bases and J gave up 2 bases; unmatched junction bases: 2. The DNA for the CDR3 is TGCAGTGGACTAGCGGGACCCACAGATACGCAGTATTTT. Residues: CSGLAGPTDTQYF.

This clonotype was observed a handful of times. The chain combines TRBV19 with TRBJ2-4, with D perhaps being TRBD1 or TRBD2 (6 bases each). Germline assignment: CDR1 LNHDA and CDR2 SQIVND (reference sequence). The CDR3 runs to 13 residues. V was shortened by 8 bases and J by 0 bases, with 8 bases between the two germline ends. The CDR3 nucleotides read TGTGCCAGTCGGGGGCTAGCCAAAAACATTCAGTACTTC. Residues: CASRGLAKNIQYF.

Only a few counts were recorded for this clonotype. V usage is TRBV5-1 and J usage is TRBJ2-3; D gene uncertain. With 6 bases removed from V and 5 bases from J, the gap between germline ends came to 7 bases. Germline CDR1 reads SGHRS; CDR2 reads YFSETQ. This CDR3 contains 11 residues. The DNA of the CDR3 is TGCGCCAGCAACGTGGGAGATACGCAGTATTTT. It translates to CASNVGDTQYF.